This passage covers 21 T cell receptor beta chains from one sample sequenced in a study of early T cells in non-severe SARS-CoV-2 infection. TCRdb re-called the 5' RACE reads with MiXCR, one entry per CDR3 protein. This sample carries about 58,000 distinct CDR3 sequences, 9.5% to 15% of them seen once, and the ten largest clones take over 3%. Material for sequencing was whole blood. Every receptor here comes from an adult who was a healthcare worker with PCR-confirmed SARS-CoV-2 infection or an uninfected control (not recorded which).

J is TRBJ2-2 and V is TRBV20-1; tentative D call: TRBD2 (5 bases). Trimming cost V 5 bases and J 2 bases, with 15 bases left between them. From germline, CDR1 is DFQATT and CDR2 SNEGSKA (reference sequence). The CDR3 length is 15 residues. The CDR3 coding sequence is TGCAGTGCTCCGAACGCCGGGATTAACACCGGGGAGCTGTTTTTT. This gives the protein CSAPNAGINTGELFF.

Comment on this clonotype: One base away lies a much larger clone, so this may be a sequencing read error. The chain is built from TRBV6-5 and TRBJ2-7, with D unresolved. The V gene's germline CDR1 is MNHEY and CDR2 SVGAGI. CDR3 length equals 14 residues. Trimming took off 6 bases at V and 5 bases at J, with 17 bases between the two ends. CDR3: CASSLAAGPNEQYF. DNA for the CDR3: TGTGCCAGCAGCTTAGCCGCCGGGCCCAACGAGCAGTACTTC.

This clonotype showed up many times. The V gene is TRBV29-1, the J gene TRBJ2-2; no clear D gene. The V end lost 3 bases, the J end lost 0 bases, and 8 bases lay between the germline ends. Germline V gene data show CDR1 as SQVTM and CDR2 as ANQGSEA. The CDR3 has 14 residues. The CDR3 spells CSVEGLTNTGELFF. In DNA, the CDR3 is TGCAGCGTTGAGGGATTAACGAACACCGGGGAGCTGTTTTTT.

This clonotype has a count of ten or more. This chain joins TRBV6-1 and TRBJ2-7; 10 bases are a match to TRBD1. V lost 3 bases and J lost 7; bases outside the gene matches: 9. Germline CDR1 MNHNS, CDR2 SASEGT. The CDR3 loop spans 15 amino acids. CDR3 sequence (DNA): TGTGCCAGCAGTGATGGGACAGGGGAAGTGGGAGAGCAGTACTTC. This translates into CASSDGTGEVGEQYF.

Ten or more counts support this clonotype. The chain couples TRBV11-3 to TRBJ2-2; 7 nucleotides agree with TRBD2. The germline V gene has CDR1 SGHNT and CDR2 YENEEA. This CDR3 region has 16 residues. Losses at the gene ends were 4 bases for V and 0 bases for J; bases not matched to a gene: 5. CDR3 DNA: TGTGCCAGCAGCTGGTCGGGGGGATCGAACACCGGGGAGCTGTTTTTT. Translating gives CASSWSGGSNTGELFF.

This clonotype occurred a few times. V is TRBV27 and J is TRBJ2-5; 7 nucleotides line up with TRBD1. Germline CDR1 and CDR2: MNHEY and SMNVEV (reference sequence). This CDR3 has 16 residues. Unmatched junction bases numbered 14, after V lost 5 bases and J lost 5 bases. The CDR3 DNA reads as TGTGCCAGCAGTCACCTCCCGGACAGGTTCGGGGAGACCCAGTACTTC. Translation gives CASSHLPDRFGETQYF.

This clonotype occurred a few times. The rearrangement links TRBV7-2 to TRBJ2-7; 9 bases align to TRBD1. Germline V gene data show CDR1 as SGHTA and CDR2 as FQGNSA. The CDR3 covers 16 residues. V gave up 1 base and J gave up 3 bases; unmatched junction bases: 7. The CDR3 is CASSLGGGTGFYEQYF. CDR3 sequence (DNA): TGTGCCAGCAGCTTAGGGGGCGGGACAGGGTTCTACGAGCAGTACTTC.

This clonotype was counted at least ten times. This rearrangement joins TRBV7-2 to TRBJ2-3; D gene uncertain. CDR1 SGHTA and CDR2 FQGNSA come from the germline V gene. The V and J ends lost 10 bases and 2 bases respectively, with 7 bases between them. The CDR3 contains 11 residues. This chain's CDR3 is CATEPTDTQYF. The CDR3 nucleotides are TGTGCCACTGAACCCACAGATACGCAGTATTTT.

This clonotype was seen a few times. This chain uses TRBV10-2 with TRBJ2-3; 14 nucleotides align to TRBD2. Germline V gene sequence: CDR1 WSHSY, CDR2 SAAADI. There are 20 residues in the CDR3. Unmatched junction bases numbered 13, after V lost 4 bases and J lost 1 base. CDR3 DNA sequence: TGCGCCAGCAGTGGGAACCCTCGACTAGCGGGAGGGTACGGCACAGATACGCAGTATTTT. Translated, it gives CASSGNPRLAGGYGTDTQYF.

The table lists this clonotype with a few counts. The V gene is TRBV30, the J gene TRBJ2-1, with TRBD1 as a possible D gene (6 bases). V was shortened by 1 base and J by 5 bases, with 21 bases between the two germline ends. Germline CDR1 GTSNPN, CDR2 SVGIG (reference sequence). This CDR3 has 17 amino acids. The CDR3 DNA reads as TGTGCCTGGAGTGGGGGCCAGGGGAACTTGATTGACAATGAGCAGTTCTTC. Its protein is CAWSGGQGNLIDNEQFF.

This clonotype has a single count. The chain joins TRBV6-5 to TRBJ2-2, with D perhaps TRBD1 or TRBD2 (5 bases each). Per germline, CDR1 MNHEY and CDR2 SVGAGI. V lost 6 bases and J lost 4, with 15 bases in between. The CDR3 is 15 residues long. This chain's CDR3 is CASSLGRPGTGELFF. The CDR3 nucleotides are TGTGCCAGCAGCTTGGGACGCCCAGGCACCGGGGAGCTGTTTTTT.

This clonotype came up a few times. CDR3 protein: CSARDPGLLNTGELFF. The CDR3 bases are TGCAGTGCTAGAGATCCAGGCCTCCTAAACACCGGGGAGCTGTTTTTT. The chain recombines TRBV20-1 with TRBJ2-2; D unresolved. CDR3 length: 16 amino acids. The germline V and J ends were trimmed by 0 bases and 2 bases, with 13 bases remaining between them. The V gene's germline CDR1 is DFQATT and CDR2 SNEGSKA (reference sequence).

The V call is TRBV5-1, the J call TRBJ1-1; TRBD1 agrees at 8 bases. V gave up 3 bases and J gave up 4 bases; unmatched junction bases: 2. Looked up from germline, CDR1 is SGHRS and CDR2 is YFSETQ. CDR3 length: 13 amino acids. DNA for the CDR3: TGCGCCAGCAGCTCCGACAGGGGCACTGAAGCTTTCTTT. Translation: CASSSDRGTEAFF.

Regarding this clonotype: Possible read error: a much larger clone is one base away. The gene calls are TRBV20-1 and TRBJ1-1; D possibly corresponds to TRBD1 (5 bases). The CDR3 has 14 residues. From germline, CDR1 is DFQATT and CDR2 SNEGSKA (reference sequence). Trimming took off 3 bases at V and 0 bases at J, with 11 bases between the two ends. The CDR3 DNA is TGCAGTGCTAGGGGGGGTTCTCTGAACACTGAAGCTTTCTTT. This translates into CSARGGSLNTEAFF.

This clonotype has a handful of counts. The DNA of the CDR3 is TGCGCCAGCAGCCTGGACAGGGGCCGGGAGCTGTTTTTT. It encodes CASSLDRGRELFF. The V and J genes are TRBV5-1 and TRBJ2-2, with 9 positions matching TRBD1. V shed 4 bases, J shed 9 bases, and the junction held 4 bases outside the gene matches. Germline CDR1 reads SGHRS; CDR2 reads YFSETQ. This CDR3 has 13 amino acids.

This clonotype has only a few counts. The rearrangement uses TRBV6-5 and TRBJ2-1; no definite D call. This CDR3 has 13 residues. Germline V CDR1 and CDR2: MNHEY, SVGAGI. The ends were cut back, 6 bases at V and 2 bases at J, with 8 bases in the middle. CDR3 region: CASRPLTYNEQFF. The CDR3 nucleotides are TGTGCCAGCAGACCTCTAACCTACAATGAGCAGTTCTTC.

This clonotype was seen ten or more times. V is TRBV7-2 and J is TRBJ2-1; TRBD2 matches at 7 bases. The CDR3 sequence is 17 residues long. V lost 5 bases and J lost 4; bases outside the gene matches: 14. Germline CDR1 is SGHTA and CDR2 is FQGNSA. CDR3 sequence reads: CASSTRLASTYYNEQFF. CDR3 nucleotides: TGTGCCAGCAGCACCCGACTAGCATCGACTTATTACAATGAGCAGTTCTTC.

Ten or more counts support this clonotype. The chain carries TRBV4-1 and TRBJ2-1; a weak D match, TRBD2 (5 bases). Looked up from germline, CDR1 is MGHRA and CDR2 is YSYEKL. The CDR3 is 16 residues long. Between the trimmed V and J ends, which lost 1 base and 1 base, there was a span of 11 bases. The CDR3 coding sequence is TGCGCCAGCAGCCAAGTGGACTTGGTATCCTACAATGAGCAGTTCTTC. Translation gives CASSQVDLVSYNEQFF.

The chain uses TRBV7-3 and TRBJ2-3, with D unclear. From germline, CDR1 is SGHTA and CDR2 FQGTGA. V was shortened by 4 bases and J by 8 bases, with 10 bases between the two germline ends. The CDR3 has 12 amino acids. The DNA for the CDR3 is TGTGCCAGCAGCTCTGGGGTGGGTACGCAGTATTTT. Its protein is CASSSGVGTQYF. The entire variable domain, with the rest obtained from reference TRBV7-3 and TRBJ2-3, is as follows: GAGVSQTPSNKVTEKGKYVELRCDPISGHTALYWYRQSLGQGPEFLIYFQGTGAADDSGLPNDRFFAVRPEGSVSTLKIQRTERGDSAVYLCASSSGVGTQYFGPGTRLTVL.

V and J are TRBV7-3 and TRBJ2-1; D gene unclear. Germline-derived CDR1 and CDR2 are SGHTA and FQGTGA. CDR3 size: 13 residues. Trimming shortened V by 5 bases and J by 5 bases, and 10 bases separated the two germline ends. The CDR3 nucleotides read TGTGCCAGCAGCACGAACACAAACAATGAGCAGTTCTTC. It yields the protein CASSTNTNNEQFF.

V is TRBV3-1 and J is TRBJ2-5; 9 nucleotides align to TRBD1. The CDR3 contains 14 residues. The germline V gene encodes CDR1 LGHDT and CDR2 YNNKEL (reference sequence). V was clipped by 5 bases and J by 2 bases; unmatched bases: 3. The CDR3 region is CASSGDRGQETQYF. CDR3 DNA sequence: TGTGCCAGCAGCGGCGACAGGGGGCAAGAGACCCAGTACTTC.